This TCR beta chain was profiled in a study of blood T cell repertoires in COVID-19. Background on the study: Specimens from acute and convalescent COVID-19 originated in the United States, Italy and Spain. In each case, the material was cDNA or gDNA derived from T cells, B-cell-depleted T cells, or PBMCs.

CDR3 size: 15 residues. The germline V gene has CDR1 MDHEN and CDR2 SYDVKM. V dropped 5 bases and J dropped 4 bases, with 14 bases sitting between them. Original processing methods: For nucleated cells, counts were estimated from reference gene primer amplification. Assay: immunoSEQ multiplex PCR; the TCRdb copy retains only in-frame clones and omits some. Clone size and the V and J calls come from that table; the DNA yielded D and trimming. This table has 200,000 to 250,000 clones, approximately 80% appearing once. The chain combines TRBV28 with TRBJ1-4; D may be TRBD1 (6 bases). This TCR was recovered from a young man who had recovered from COVID-19. The sequenced sample was peripheral blood. In DNA, the CDR3 is TGTGCCAGCAGTCCCCACAGGGCCTTTAATGAAAAACTGTTTTTT. Protein sequence: CASSPHRAFNEKLFF.